These 21 T cell receptor beta chains originate from one sample sequenced in a study of T cells in Graves' hyperthyroidism and ophthalmopathy. Template material for amplifying TCR beta CDR3 regions consisted of RNA transcripts. HTBI primers were used for first-round RT-PCR of the TCR CDR3. A single record per CDR3 protein comes from TCRdb applying MiXCR to the multiplex PCR reads. Of 300,000 to 450,000 distinct CDR3 sequences listed, about 15% are singletons. The sample consisted of blood. These receptor sequences come from an older woman with Graves' hyperthyroidism.

This clonotype was recorded many times. The chain uses TRBV24-1 and TRBJ2-5; tentatively, D is TRBD1 (5 bases). V was trimmed by 5 bases and J by 2 bases, leaving 8 bases between them. Germline V gene sequence: CDR1 KGHDR, CDR2 SFDVKD. The CDR3 extends over 13 amino acids. CDR3 region: CATSGAGQETQYF. The CDR3 DNA reads TGTGCCACCAGTGGGGCAGGGCAAGAGACCCAGTACTTC.

This clonotype has at least ten counts. V usage is TRBV6-2 or TRBV6-3 and J usage is TRBJ1-1; D gene ambiguous. This CDR3 region has 13 residues. Germline loops: CDR1 MNHEY, CDR2 SVGEGT. V was pared by 2 bases and J by 4 bases, with 8 bases between. CDR3 in amino acids: CASSYAGSTEAFF. CDR3 nucleotide sequence: TGTGCCAGCAGTTACGCGGGGAGCACTGAAGCTTTCTTT.

This clonotype was recorded a few times. This chain connects TRBV13 to TRBJ2-1; maybe TRBD1 (6 bases). The CDR3 contains 11 residues. In germline, CDR1 is PRHDT, CDR2 FYEKMQ (reference sequence). V dropped 3 bases and J dropped 12 bases, with 9 bases sitting between them. CDR3 DNA sequence: TGTGCCAGCAGCTTTACCAGGGGGCAGTTCTTC. As protein: CASSFTRGQFF.

This clonotype was found many times. The genes are TRBV28 and TRBJ2-3, with a possible D match to TRBD1 (6 bases). This CDR3 comprises 13 residues. Trimming removed 6 bases at V and 8 bases at J, with 15 bases between. Germline CDR1 and CDR2: MDHEN and SYDVKM. CDR3 residues: CASSLGGRLTQYF. In DNA, the CDR3 is TGTGCCAGCAGCCTTGGGGGCCGGCTTACGCAGTATTTT.

The chain recombines TRBV10-2 with TRBJ2-2, with 9 nucleotides matching TRBD2. The germline CDR1 and CDR2 sequences are WSHSY and SAAADI. Trimming cost V 0 bases and J 2 bases; bases outside gene matches: 4. There are 17 residues in the CDR3. CDR3 sequence: CASSESWLAGNTGELFF. The CDR3 region has the DNA TGCGCCAGCAGTGAGTCGTGGCTAGCGGGAAACACCGGGGAGCTGTTTTTT.

In DNA, the CDR3 is TGTGCCAGCAGCTTCTCCCTTTTTGGGGAGCTGTTTTTT. It yields the protein CASSFSLFGELFF. This chain joins TRBV13 and TRBJ2-2; no definite D call. This CDR3 spans 13 amino acids. Germline V gives CDR1 PRHDT, CDR2 FYEKMQ (reference sequence). Trimming left V 3 bases short and J 8 bases short, with 10 bases between. Based on the CDR3 plus reference TRBV13 and TRBJ2-2, the full variable domain is AAGVIQSPRHLIKEKRETATLKCYPIPRHDTVYWYQQGPGQDPQFLISFYEKMQSDKGSIPDRFSAQQFSDYHSELNMSSLELGDSALYFCASSFSLFGELFFGEGSRLTVL.

This clonotype was recorded a few times. The chain employs TRBV3-1 and TRBJ1-3; D not certain. From germline, CDR1 is LGHDT and CDR2 YNNKEL (reference sequence). CDR3 length: 15 amino acids. The V end was cut by 1 base, the J end by 0 bases, with 7 bases between. CDR3 amino acids: CASSQVGYSGNTIYF. DNA for the CDR3: TGTGCCAGCAGCCAAGTGGGGTACTCTGGAAACACCATATATTTT.

The rearrangement joins TRBV9 to TRBJ2-7; D is perhaps TRBD1 (5 bases). The germline V gene has CDR1 SGDLS and CDR2 YYNGEE. This CDR3 comprises 11 residues. The V end lost 3 bases, the J end lost 6 bases, and 7 bases lay between the germline ends. The CDR3 sequence: CASSAQGEQYF. DNA of the CDR3: TGTGCCAGCAGCGCCCAGGGCGAGCAGTACTTC.

V is TRBV20-1 and J is TRBJ2-7; 7 bases agree with TRBD2. The trim removed 6 bases at V and 0 bases at J, leaving 8 bases unmatched. Germline assignment: CDR1 DFQATT and CDR2 SNEGSKA (reference sequence). The CDR3 has 14 amino acids. This CDR3 is CSAIGGGSSYEQYF. DNA of the CDR3: TGCAGTGCGATCGGCGGGGGAAGCTCCTACGAGCAGTACTTC.

CDR3 protein: CSARGGSGSTDTQYF. Written as DNA, the CDR3 is TGCAGTGCTAGAGGAGGTAGCGGGAGCACAGATACGCAGTATTTT. The chain has TRBV20-1 and TRBJ2-3, with 7 bases aligning to TRBD2. CDR3 length equals 15 residues. Germline CDR1 DFQATT, CDR2 SNEGSKA (reference sequence). J lost 0 bases, V lost 1 base, and 4 bases had no gene match.

Remarks on this clonotype: It may be a read error: a sequence one base away is much more abundant. V usage is TRBV27 and J usage is TRBJ2-3; 8 bases map to TRBD2. Germline V CDR1 and CDR2: MNHEY, SMNVEV (reference sequence). The CDR3 is 12 residues long. CDR3 sequence reads: CASTGGRDTRYF. Written as DNA, the CDR3 is TGTGCCAGCACGGGAGGGCGAGATACGCGGTATTTT.

The table lists this clonotype with many counts. The chain uses TRBV20-1 and TRBJ2-7; D possibly corresponds to TRBD2 (5 bases). CDR3 length: 11 residues. The germline V gene has CDR1 DFQATT and CDR2 SNEGSKA (reference sequence). V lost 5 bases and J lost 6, with 11 bases in between. As DNA, the CDR3 is TGCAGTGCTCCCCACGGGGTCGAGCAGTACTTC. Its translation: CSAPHGVEQYF.

The sample holds many counts of this clonotype. The chain recombines TRBV3-1 with TRBJ2-1; 7 bases match TRBD2. The CDR3 totals 14 residues. V lost 3 bases and J lost 8; bases outside the gene matches: 7. CDR1 and CDR2 (germline): LGHDT, YNNKEL (reference sequence). As DNA, the CDR3 is TGTGCCAGCAGCCAGGGGGGGGGAGTGGATGAGCAGTTCTTC. Encoded protein: CASSQGGGVDEQFF.

This clonotype was recorded a few times. CDR3 residues: CASSYADRGMFF. The DNA of the CDR3 is TGTGCCAGCAGTTACGCCGACAGGGGTATGTTCTTC. The genes are TRBV7-9 and TRBJ2-1, with TRBD1 matching over 8 bases. The germline V gene encodes CDR1 SEHNR and CDR2 FQNEAQ (reference sequence). The CDR3 extends over 12 amino acids. J gave up 15 bases and V 6 bases, and 10 bases lay outside the gene matches. Combining the CDR3 with reference TRBV7-9 and TRBJ2-1 gives the whole variable domain DTGVSQNPRHKITKRGQNVTFRCDPISEHNRLYWYRQTLGQGPEFLTYFQNEAQLEKSRLLSDRFSAERPKGSFSTLEIQRTEQGDSAMYLCASSYADRGMFFGPGTRLTVL.

This clonotype was detected ten times or more. CDR3 loop: CAISGDAGSQETQYF. CDR3 coding DNA: TGTGCCATCAGTGGAGATGCGGGCAGCCAAGAGACCCAGTACTTC. J is TRBJ2-5 and V is TRBV10-3, with a possible D match to TRBD2 (5 bases). With 4 bases removed from V and 1 base from J, the gap between germline ends came to 13 bases. The CDR3 consists of 15 residues. The V gene's germline CDR1 is ENHRY and CDR2 SYGVKD.

This clonotype was recorded many times. The chain joins TRBV19 to TRBJ2-7, with 11 positions matching TRBD2. V lost 0 bases, J lost 4 bases, and 5 bases stayed unmatched. CDR1 is LNHDA and CDR2 is SQIVND in the germline V gene (reference sequence). The length of the CDR3 is 16 residues. The CDR3 DNA reads as TGTGCCAGTAGTATAGATTTAGCGGGAGGGCCGTACGAGCAGTACTTC. Translated, it gives CASSIDLAGGPYEQYF.

As concerns this clonotype: This may stem from a read error, because a much larger clone lies one nucleotide away. The V call is TRBV5-1, the J call TRBJ1-4; D is ambiguous. The CDR3 totals 11 residues. Germline V lookup: CDR1 SGHRS, CDR2 YFSETQ. This CDR3 reads CAGSDREKLFF. The CDR3 nucleotides are TGTGCCGGCAGTGACCGAGAAAAACTGTTTTTT.

This clonotype was counted at least ten times. The rearrangement links TRBV12-3 or TRBV12-4 to TRBJ2-1; 9 bases map to TRBD2. The J segment lost 5 bases and the V segment lost 5 bases, leaving 13 bases of the junction unmatched. This CDR3 contains 17 residues. The CDR3 DNA follows: TGTGCCAGCAGTCTCCTCATGACTAGCGGAGGGAACAATGAGCAGTTCTTC. It specifies CASSLLMTSGGNNEQFF.

This clonotype was found a few times. The CDR3 nucleotides are TGTGCCAGCAGCGCGGGACTTTCCACCTACGAGCAGTACTTC. Its translation: CASSAGLSTYEQYF. J is TRBJ2-7 and V is TRBV7-6; TRBD2 might be the D (6 bases). Germline V CDR1 and CDR2: SGHVS, FNYEAQ. Trimming pared 5 bases from V and 2 bases from J, leaving 13 bases between. CDR3 length equals 14 residues.

Ten or more counts support this clonotype. This chain joins TRBV29-1 and TRBJ1-1; the D is unclear. The CDR3 runs 12 residues. Germline V gene data show CDR1 as SQVTM and CDR2 as ANQGSEA. The chain's CDR3 is CSLIRAPSEAFF. CDR3 DNA: TGCAGTCTCATACGGGCACCTTCTGAAGCTTTCTTT.

Points on this clonotype: Germline is not matched at one junction end, which may reflect a read error. This rearrangement joins TRBV7-3 to TRBJ2-3; perhaps TRBD2 as D (5 bases). Germline V gene sequence: CDR1 SGHTA, CDR2 FQGTGA. The CDR3 is made up of 16 amino acids. This chain's CDR3 is CASSLTRRATPDTQYF. For the CDR3, the DNA is TGTGCCAGCAGTTTAACGAGGCGGGCTACCCCAGATACGCAGTATTTT.